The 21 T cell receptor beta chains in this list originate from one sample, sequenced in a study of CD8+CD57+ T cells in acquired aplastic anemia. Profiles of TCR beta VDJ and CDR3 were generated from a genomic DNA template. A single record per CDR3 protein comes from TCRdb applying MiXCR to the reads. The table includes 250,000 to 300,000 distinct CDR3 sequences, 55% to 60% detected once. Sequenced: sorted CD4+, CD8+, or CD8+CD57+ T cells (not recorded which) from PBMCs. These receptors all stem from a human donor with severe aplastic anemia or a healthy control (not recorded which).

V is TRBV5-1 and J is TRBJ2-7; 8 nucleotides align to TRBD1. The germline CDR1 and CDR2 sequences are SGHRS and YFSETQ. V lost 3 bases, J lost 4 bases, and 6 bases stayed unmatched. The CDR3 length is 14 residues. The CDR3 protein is CASSSGTGRYEQYF. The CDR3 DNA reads TGCGCCAGCAGCTCCGGGACAGGTCGTTACGAGCAGTACTTC.

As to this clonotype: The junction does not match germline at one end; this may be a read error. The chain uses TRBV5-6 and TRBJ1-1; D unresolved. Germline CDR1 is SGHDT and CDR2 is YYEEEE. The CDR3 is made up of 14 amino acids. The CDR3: CASSLVGKNTEVFF. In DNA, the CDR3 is TGTGCCAGCAGCTTGGTGGGGAAGAACACTGAAGTTTTCTTT.

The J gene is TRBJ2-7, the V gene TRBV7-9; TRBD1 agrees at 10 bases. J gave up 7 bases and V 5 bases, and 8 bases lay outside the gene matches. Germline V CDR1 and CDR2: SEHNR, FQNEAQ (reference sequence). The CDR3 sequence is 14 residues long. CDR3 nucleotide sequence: TGTGCCAGCAGCGCGGGGGACAGGGGTGGGGAGCAGTACTTC. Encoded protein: CASSAGDRGGEQYF.

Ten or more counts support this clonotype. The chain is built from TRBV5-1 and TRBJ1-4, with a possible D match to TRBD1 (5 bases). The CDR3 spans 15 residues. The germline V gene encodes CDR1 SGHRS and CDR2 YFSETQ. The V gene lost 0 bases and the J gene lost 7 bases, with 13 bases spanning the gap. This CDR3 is CASSLVGQGGEKLFF. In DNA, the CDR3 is TGCGCCAGCAGCTTGGTGGGCCAGGGTGGTGAAAAACTGTTTTTT.

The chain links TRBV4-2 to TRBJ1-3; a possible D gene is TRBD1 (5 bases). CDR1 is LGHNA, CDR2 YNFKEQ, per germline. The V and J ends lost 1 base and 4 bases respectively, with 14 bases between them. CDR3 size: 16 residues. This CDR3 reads CASSQGGGARGNTIYF. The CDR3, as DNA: TGTGCCAGCAGCCAAGGAGGAGGGGCGAGAGGAAACACCATATATTTT.

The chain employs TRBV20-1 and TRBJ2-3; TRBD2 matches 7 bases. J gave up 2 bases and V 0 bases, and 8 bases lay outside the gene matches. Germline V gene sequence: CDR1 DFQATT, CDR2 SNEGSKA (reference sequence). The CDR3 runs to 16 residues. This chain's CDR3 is CSARDIERDYTDTQYF. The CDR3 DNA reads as TGCAGTGCTAGAGATATCGAGCGGGATTACACAGATACGCAGTATTTT.

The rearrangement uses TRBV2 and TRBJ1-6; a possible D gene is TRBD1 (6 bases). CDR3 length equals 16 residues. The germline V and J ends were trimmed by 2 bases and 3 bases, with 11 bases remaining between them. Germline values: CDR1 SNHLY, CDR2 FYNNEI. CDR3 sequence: CASSEQGSSYNSPLHF. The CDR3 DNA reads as TGTGCCAGCAGTGAACAGGGGTCGAGCTATAATTCACCCCTCCACTTT.

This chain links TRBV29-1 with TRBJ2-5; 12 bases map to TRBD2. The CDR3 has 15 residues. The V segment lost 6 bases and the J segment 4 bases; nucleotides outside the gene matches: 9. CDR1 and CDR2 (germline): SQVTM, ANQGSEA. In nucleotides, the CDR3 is TGCAGCGTCCCGTTACTAGCGGGGGGTCCAGAGACCCAGTACTTC. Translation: CSVPLLAGGPETQYF.

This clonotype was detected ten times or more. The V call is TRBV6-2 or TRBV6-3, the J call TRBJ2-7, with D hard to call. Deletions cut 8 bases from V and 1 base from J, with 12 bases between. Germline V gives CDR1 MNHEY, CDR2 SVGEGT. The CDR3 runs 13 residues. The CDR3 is CASAGQLSYEQYF. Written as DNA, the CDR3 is TGTGCCAGCGCCGGGCAGCTTTCCTACGAGCAGTACTTC.

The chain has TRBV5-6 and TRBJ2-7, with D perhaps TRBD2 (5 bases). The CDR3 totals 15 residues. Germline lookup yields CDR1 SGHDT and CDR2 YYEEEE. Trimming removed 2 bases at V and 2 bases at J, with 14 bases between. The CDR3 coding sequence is TGTGCCAGCAGCTTCGATTCTAGGGAGCCCTACGAGCAGTACTTC. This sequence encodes CASSFDSREPYEQYF.

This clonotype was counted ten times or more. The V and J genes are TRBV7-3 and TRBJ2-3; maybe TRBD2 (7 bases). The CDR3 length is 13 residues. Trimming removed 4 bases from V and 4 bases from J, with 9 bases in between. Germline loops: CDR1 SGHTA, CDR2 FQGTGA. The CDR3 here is CASSSGGSDTQYF. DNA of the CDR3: TGTGCCAGCAGCTCGGGGGGCTCAGATACGCAGTATTTT.

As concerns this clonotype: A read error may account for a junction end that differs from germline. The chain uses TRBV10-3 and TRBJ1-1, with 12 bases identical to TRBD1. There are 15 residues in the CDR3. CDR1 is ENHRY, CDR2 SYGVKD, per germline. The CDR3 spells CASSELGQGATEAFF. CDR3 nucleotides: TGTGCCAGCAGTGAACTGGGACAGGGGGCGACTGAAGCTTTCTTT.

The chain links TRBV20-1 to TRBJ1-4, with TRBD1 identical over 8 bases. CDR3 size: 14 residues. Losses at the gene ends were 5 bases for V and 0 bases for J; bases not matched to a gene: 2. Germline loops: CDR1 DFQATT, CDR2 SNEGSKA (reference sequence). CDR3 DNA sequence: TGCAGTGCTGGGACAGGACCAACTAATGAAAAACTGTTTTTT. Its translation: CSAGTGPTNEKLFF.

The CDR3 spells CATTIATPGPRELFF. The DNA for the CDR3 is TGTGCCACCACAATCGCCACCCCTGGTCCTAGGGAGCTGTTTTTT. The rearrangement links TRBV2 to TRBJ2-2; D gene uncertain. V lost 10 bases to trimming and J lost 9 bases, with 24 bases between them. Per germline, CDR1 SNHLY and CDR2 FYNNEI. This CDR3 spans 15 amino acids.

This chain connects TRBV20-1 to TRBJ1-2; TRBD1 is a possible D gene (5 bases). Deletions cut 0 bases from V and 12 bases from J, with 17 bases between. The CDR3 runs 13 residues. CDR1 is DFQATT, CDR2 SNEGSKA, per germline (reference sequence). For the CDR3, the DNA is TGCAGTGCTAGAGATGGGGCCAACTCTGGAAACACCTTC. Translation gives CSARDGANSGNTF.

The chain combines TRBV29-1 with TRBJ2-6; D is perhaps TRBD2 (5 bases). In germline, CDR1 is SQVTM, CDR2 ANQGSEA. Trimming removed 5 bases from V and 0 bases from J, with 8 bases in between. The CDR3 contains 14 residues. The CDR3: CSVPAGSGANVLTF. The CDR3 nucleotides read TGCAGCGTTCCTGCGGGCTCTGGGGCCAACGTCCTGACTTTC.

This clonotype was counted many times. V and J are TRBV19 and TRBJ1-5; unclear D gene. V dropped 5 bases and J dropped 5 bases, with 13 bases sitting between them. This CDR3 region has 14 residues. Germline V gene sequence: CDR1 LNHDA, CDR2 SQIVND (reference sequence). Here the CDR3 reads CASSPRRVDQPQHF. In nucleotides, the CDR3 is TGTGCCAGTAGTCCTCGGAGGGTAGATCAGCCCCAGCATTTT.

Written as DNA, the CDR3 is TGTGCCAGCTCCACACAAGGGTCCACTGAAGCTTTCTTT. This encodes CASSTQGSTEAFF. The chain recombines TRBV7-9 with TRBJ1-1, with D unresolved. The CDR3 covers 13 residues. Trimming stripped 8 bases from V and 4 bases from J, with 14 bases between. Germline V lookup: CDR1 SEHNR, CDR2 FQNEAQ (reference sequence).

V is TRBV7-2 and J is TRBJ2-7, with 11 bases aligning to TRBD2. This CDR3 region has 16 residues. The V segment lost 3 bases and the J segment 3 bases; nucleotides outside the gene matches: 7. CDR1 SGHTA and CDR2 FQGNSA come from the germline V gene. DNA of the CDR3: TGTGCCAGCAGCTTTTATCCCACTAGCGGGGGCTACGAGCAGTACTTC. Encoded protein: CASSFYPTSGGYEQYF.

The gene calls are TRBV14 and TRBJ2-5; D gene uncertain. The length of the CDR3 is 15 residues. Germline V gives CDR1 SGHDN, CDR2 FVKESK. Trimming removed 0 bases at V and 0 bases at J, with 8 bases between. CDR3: CASSQDGPDQETQYF. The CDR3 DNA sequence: TGTGCCAGCAGCCAAGATGGTCCCGACCAAGAGACCCAGTACTTC.

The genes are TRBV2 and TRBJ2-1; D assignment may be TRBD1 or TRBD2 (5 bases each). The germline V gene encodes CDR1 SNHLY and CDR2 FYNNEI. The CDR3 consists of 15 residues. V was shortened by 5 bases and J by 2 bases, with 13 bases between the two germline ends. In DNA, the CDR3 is TGTGCCAGCAGTCAAGGTGGGGGAACCTACAATGAGCAGTTCTTC. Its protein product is CASSQGGGTYNEQFF.